The present TCR beta chain was sequenced within a study of blood T cell repertoires in COVID-19. The CDR3 totals 15 residues. Per germline, CDR1 MDHEN and CDR2 SYDVKM. The V gene end was trimmed by 7 bases and the J gene end by 1 base; junction bases not matched to a gene: 8. Only in-frame clones appear in the TCRdb table, and some are missing; sequencing was by immunoSEQ multiplex PCR. In the table there are a few hundred thousand clones, 85% to 90% of which are singletons. Sequenced: PBMCs or T cells enriched from blood (not recorded which). The chain combines TRBV28 with TRBJ2-3; 7 bases map to TRBD1. The sequence was collected from a man younger than 35 who had recovered from COVID-19. The CDR3 sequence is CASIARGTGTDTQYF. CDR3 nucleotides: TGTGCCAGCATAGCCAGGGGGACGGGCACAGATACGCAGTATTTT.